This TCR beta chain was sequenced for a study of T cells in Graves' hyperthyroidism and ophthalmopathy. General study findings and limits: Ophthalmopathy was distinguished from stable hyperthyroidism by 13 V-J signatures.

The investigators amplified TCR beta CDR3 regions from RNA transcripts. First-round RT-PCR targeting the TCR CDR3 was performed with the HTBI primer set. TCRdb analysed the multiplex PCR reads with MiXCR anew, one entry per CDR3 protein. The profile shows more than 500,000 distinct CDR3 sequences, around 45% of them singletons. Uncontrolled infection, other autoimmune disease, pregnancy or lactation disqualified patients from enrolment. Clinicians diagnosed patients from clinical symptoms, serum thyroxine and TRAb, thyroid ultrasound and orbital computed tomography. About this clonotype itself: The target antigen is unknown.

CDR1 and CDR2 (germline): LNHNV, YYDKDF (reference sequence). The V end lost 1 base, the J end lost 10 bases, and 8 bases lay between the germline ends. The CDR3 contains 13 residues. The chain links TRBV15 to TRBJ1-6; perhaps TRBD1 as D (5 bases). This sequence was found in an adult woman with Graves' disease, either hyperthyroidism or ophthalmopathy (not recorded which). The sequenced sample consisted of peripheral blood or thyroid tissue (not recorded which). In nucleotides, the CDR3 is TGTGCCACCAGCAGAGTTGGGGGGTCACCCCTCCACTTT. Amino acid sequence: CATSRVGGSPLHF.